A selection of T cell receptor beta chains follows, all from one sample in a study of T cells after yellow fever vaccination. Each CDR3 protein gets one entry after TCRdb re-called the 5' RACE reads with MiXCR. Counted here are approximately 550,000 distinct CDR3 sequences, 15% to 20% occurring once; the ten biggest clones make up approximately 15%. The sequencing here drew on PBMCs, taken 15 days after the yellow fever booster vaccination. Source of these receptors: a man younger than 45 who received the YFV17D yellow fever vaccine. CDR3s include the opening cysteine and the closing phenylalanine or tryptophan. Fields, in order: CDR3 DNA, CDR3 protein, D gene, V gene, J gene, clone size. A D gene is named only where the DNA matches it firmly. Clone size, where shown, is once, few, many, or a class for clones that have expanded.

TGTGCCAGCAGTTTAGTGACCGATCGAAATGAGCAGTTCTTC,CASSLVTDRNEQFF,NA,TRBV12-3/TRBV12-4,TRBJ2-1,NA
TGCAGTGCTAGAAAGGGGGGGGTCTCTGGAAACACCATATATTTT,CSARKGGVSGNTIYF,NA,TRBV20-1,TRBJ1-3,NA
TGTGCCTGGAGTCACGAATTGAACACCGGGGAGCTGTTTTTT,CAWSHELNTGELFF,NA,TRBV30,TRBJ2-2,NA
TGCGCCAGCAGCTTGAGTAACTGGGGAACATCGCATGAAAAACTGTTTTTT,CASSLSNWGTSHEKLFF,NA,TRBV5-1,TRBJ1-4,few
TGTGCCAGCGGGGGGACTAGCGGGAGGCAAGAGACCCAGTACTTC,CASGGTSGRQETQYF,TRBD2,TRBV2,TRBJ2-5,few
TGTGCCAGCTCCCGGACAGGGGACGCTCTTGCCAAAAACATTCAGTACTTC,CASSRTGDALAKNIQYF,TRBD1,TRBV3-1,TRBJ2-4,few
TGTGCCAGCAGCCCGAGACAGGGTTCAGATACGCAGTATTTT,CASSPRQGSDTQYF,TRBD1,TRBV7-2,TRBJ2-3,many
TGTGCCAGCAGATACAAAGAGACCCAGTACTTC,CASRYKETQYF,NA,TRBV5-4,TRBJ2-5,NA
TGCAGTGCTAGAAAAATAGCGGGAGATGGCGGGGAGCTGTTTTTT,CSARKIAGDGGELFF,TRBD2,TRBV20-1,TRBJ2-2,NA
TGCAGCGTTGCCTCGGGAGTCGATACGCAGTATTTT,CSVASGVDTQYF,NA,TRBV29-1,TRBJ2-3,few
TGTGCCAGCAGCTTAGGAGAGGGCACAGATACGCAGTATTTT,CASSLGEGTDTQYF,NA,TRBV7-7,TRBJ2-3,few
TGCGCCAGCAGCTTGGGAGACATCACAGATACGCAGTATTTT,CASSLGDITDTQYF,NA,TRBV5-1,TRBJ2-3,NA
TGCAGCGTTGGGGTGGGACAGAGCACAGATACGCAGTATTTT,CSVGVGQSTDTQYF,TRBD1,TRBV29-1,TRBJ2-3,few
TGTGCCATCAGTGGAGACCGTAGCCCTAATGAGCAGTTCTTC,CAISGDRSPNEQFF,NA,TRBV10-3,TRBJ2-1,few
TGTGCCAGCAGCCAGGGACACGTCACAGATACGCAGTATTTT,CASSQGHVTDTQYF,NA,TRBV5-8,TRBJ2-3,NA
TGCAGCGTTGAAGATGGTACGAACACTGAAGCTTTCTTT,CSVEDGTNTEAFF,NA,TRBV29-1,TRBJ1-1,few
TGCAGCGTTGAAACGGTCAGGGACACTGAAGCTTTCTTT,CSVETVRDTEAFF,NA,TRBV29-1,TRBJ1-1,NA
TGCAGTGCTAGCATCGGACTAGCGGGAGTCGGAGATACGCAGTATTTT,CSASIGLAGVGDTQYF,TRBD2,TRBV20-1,TRBJ2-3,NA
TGTGCCAGCAGCCCCATTGCGGGACTAGCGGGTAATGAGCAGTTCTTC,CASSPIAGLAGNEQFF,TRBD2,TRBV3-1,TRBJ2-1,NA
TGTGCCTGGAGTGTACTAAACGGCCAGTACGAGCAGTACTTC,CAWSVLNGQYEQYF,NA,TRBV30,TRBJ2-7,few
TGCAGTGCTAAACGCGGGGCGAGCACAGATACGCAGTATTTT,CSAKRGASTDTQYF,NA,TRBV20-1,TRBJ2-3,few
TGTGCCAGCAGCGTAGAGTTACTAGCGGCGAACACCGGGGAGCTGTTTTTT,CASSVELLAANTGELFF,TRBD2,TRBV9,TRBJ2-2,NA
TGCGCCAGCATGCCCTCAGGAGCCCGGCAAGAGACCCAGTACTTC,CASMPSGARQETQYF,NA,TRBV5-1,TRBJ2-5,NA
TGTGCCAGCACCCTTAGCGGGAGCCCCTACGAGCAGTACTTC,CASTLSGSPYEQYF,TRBD2,TRBV12-3/TRBV12-4,TRBJ2-7,few
TGTGCCAGCAGTCAGGCTAGCGAGGAGACCCAGTACTTC,CASSQASEETQYF,NA,TRBV6-6,TRBJ2-5,NA
TGTGCCAGCAACATTTTCGGAGGGAACACTGAAGCTTTCTTT,CASNIFGGNTEAFF,NA,TRBV7-8,TRBJ1-1,NA
TGTGCCATCAGTGGACATATGAACACTGAAGCTTTCTTT,CAISGHMNTEAFF,NA,TRBV10-3,TRBJ1-1,NA
TGTGCCAGCAGCCTCACCCAGGGAGAGACCCAGTACTTC,CASSLTQGETQYF,NA,TRBV5-4,TRBJ2-5,NA
TGTGCCAGCAGTAGCTTGGGGACTACGAGCCACGAGCAGTACTTC,CASSSLGTTSHEQYF,TRBD2,TRBV6-1,TRBJ2-7,few
TGCAGTGCTAGATTCCCGGACCGTCTACAAGGGCCCCAGCATTTT,CSARFPDRLQGPQHF,NA,TRBV20-1,TRBJ1-5,NA
TGCGCCAGCAGCTCCGGACAGGGAAATCTCAACATTCAGTACTTC,CASSSGQGNLNIQYF,TRBD1,TRBV5-1,TRBJ2-4,NA
TGTGCCAGCAGACAAAAAACCGGGACTAGCGGGACCGGGGAGCTGTTTTTT,CASRQKTGTSGTGELFF,TRBD2,TRBV7-9,TRBJ2-2,NA
TGTGCCAGCAGCTTCAGCGGGACAGCCTTCGACTCCTATAATTCACCCCTCCACTTT,CASSFSGTAFDSYNSPLHF,TRBD1,TRBV11-1,TRBJ1-6,few
TGTGCCAGCACCAAGACTAGCGGAGAAACCGGGGAGCTGTTTTTT,CASTKTSGETGELFF,TRBD2,TRBV12-3/TRBV12-4,TRBJ2-2,NA
TGCGCCAGCAGCTTGGATGCAGGGGGATCTAACTATGGCTACACCTTC,CASSLDAGGSNYGYTF,TRBD1,TRBV5-1,TRBJ1-2,NA
TGCGCCAGCAGGGGAGGTAGCGGGAAGTATCGAGACGAGCAGTACTTC,CASRGGSGKYRDEQYF,TRBD2,TRBV5-1,TRBJ2-7,few
TGCAGTGCGAATAATCCGGGACTAGCAGATACGCAGTATTTT,CSANNPGLADTQYF,TRBD2,TRBV20-1,TRBJ2-3,few
TGTGCCACCAGCAGAGGGGGTGGGACTTACTACAATGAGCAGTTCTTC,CATSRGGGTYYNEQFF,NA,TRBV15,TRBJ2-1,NA
TGTGCCGCGGCGGCTTCTTACGAGCAGTACTTC,CAAAASYEQYF,NA,TRBV10-3,TRBJ2-7,few
TGTGCCAGCAGCCAAGATCTGGTATTAGCGGGAGTCCCGTATTTT,CASSQDLVLAGVPYF,TRBD2,TRBV4-2,TRBJ2-3,NA
TGTGCCAGCGCCCAGGATATTATTAGCACAGATACGCAGTATTTT,CASAQDIISTDTQYF,NA,TRBV7-6,TRBJ2-3,NA
TGTGCCGACTACAGGGAGTTGAACACTGAAGCTTTCTTT,CADYRELNTEAFF,NA,TRBV2,TRBJ1-1,NA
TGTGCCAGCAGCTTTAACAGCGGGGGAGAGTACTTC,CASSFNSGGEYF,TRBD2,TRBV7-9,TRBJ2-4,NA
TGCGCCAGCAGTTCTTTAACAGGGGGCGCGGACACCGGGGAGCTGTTTTTT,CASSSLTGGADTGELFF,TRBD1,TRBV5-1,TRBJ2-2,NA